These 12 T cell receptor beta chains were all obtained from the same sample, sequenced in a study of T cell responses to AZD1222 COVID-19 vaccine. TCRdb keeps only in-frame clones here, not all; method: immunoSEQ multiplex PCR. Here the sample spans fewer than 120,000 clones, roughly 87% being singletons. The source was peripheral blood, collected on day 0 of AZD1222 vaccination. The receptors were sampled from an adult in good health.

V is TRBV29-1 and J is TRBJ1-1; TRBD1 matches at 9 bases. Germline CDR1 SQVTM, CDR2 ANQGSEA. Trimming cost V 1 base and J 0 bases; bases outside gene matches: 3. The CDR3 is 15 residues long. This chain's CDR3 is CSVEARDRVNTEAFF. The CDR3 DNA reads TGCAGCGTTGAAGCCCGGGACAGGGTGAACACTGAAGCTTTCTTT.

The chain carries TRBV15 and TRBJ2-2; no definite D call. The ends were cut back, 0 bases at V and 6 bases at J, with 5 bases in the middle. Looked up from germline, CDR1 is LNHNV and CDR2 is YYDKDF (reference sequence). The CDR3 contains 13 residues. The CDR3 loop is CATSRDGAGELFF. DNA for the CDR3: TGTGCCACCAGCAGAGATGGGGCCGGGGAGCTGTTTTTT.

The gene calls are TRBV29-1 and TRBJ1-2; D possibly corresponds to TRBD1 (6 bases). The CDR3 consists of 13 residues. V gave up 3 bases and J gave up 4 bases, with 12 bases separating them. Germline CDR1 and CDR2: SQVTM and ANQGSEA. This CDR3 is CSVEGAPRYGYTF. The CDR3 coding sequence is TGCAGCGTTGAGGGGGCACCCCGCTATGGCTACACCTTC.

This rearrangement joins TRBV7-6 to TRBJ2-3; TRBD1 aligns across 9 bases. Trimming took 5 bases from V and 2 from J; bases not matched to a gene: 14. Germline CDR1 is SGHVS and CDR2 is FNYEAQ. The CDR3 sequence is 18 residues long. The CDR3 reads CASSEARKTGGHTDTQYF. The CDR3 DNA is TGTGCCAGCAGCGAAGCGAGGAAGACAGGGGGGCACACAGATACGCAGTATTTT.

This sequence joins TRBV3-1 (or the pseudogene TRBV3-2) and TRBJ2-7; tentative D call: TRBD1 (5 bases). The V gene lost 2 bases and the J gene lost 5 bases, with 16 bases spanning the gap. The CDR3 is made up of 15 amino acids. CDR1 and CDR2 (germline): LGHDT, YNNKEL (reference sequence). The CDR3 loop reads CASSQFNNGANEQYF. CDR3 DNA sequence: TGTGCCAGCAGCCAATTCAATAATGGGGCCAACGAGCAGTACTTC.

In its sample, this clone was seen once. The chain couples TRBV19 to TRBJ2-7; D is possibly TRBD2 (5 bases). The CDR3 loop spans 13 amino acids. V was cut by 2 bases and J by 6 bases, with 11 bases left in between. Germline V gene lookup returns CDR1 LNHDA and CDR2 SQIVND (reference sequence). The CDR3 DNA is TGTGCCAGTAGTATACAGGAACGGGGCGAGCAGTACTTC. Protein product: CASSIQERGEQYF.

The chain couples TRBV19 to TRBJ2-7, with D unclear. CDR3 size: 15 residues. Trimming pared 3 bases from V and 0 bases from J, leaving 12 bases between. Looked up from germline, CDR1 is LNHDA and CDR2 is SQIVND (reference sequence). The CDR3 sequence: CASSMNSRASYEQYF. CDR3 nucleotide sequence: TGTGCCAGTAGTATGAACTCTAGGGCCTCCTACGAGCAGTACTTC.

The chain employs TRBV19 and TRBJ2-7; 10 bases are shared with TRBD1. In germline, CDR1 is LNHDA, CDR2 SQIVND (reference sequence). V shed 6 bases and J 4 bases; nucleotides not matched to a gene: 9. This CDR3 has 15 residues. The CDR3 DNA follows: TGTGCCAGTAGCGGACAGGGGGGGGATATGTACGAGCAGTACTTC. This sequence encodes CASSGQGGDMYEQYF.

This chain connects TRBV21-1 to TRBJ1-6. TRBV21-1 is listed as a pseudogene. The CDR3 extends over 18 amino acids. The CDR3 region has the DNA TGTGCCAGCAGCAAAGCAAGGACCATTGCTGGGGATAATTCACCCCTCCACTTT. Its protein is CASSKARTIAGDNSPLHF.

This clone was counted a single time. The CDR3 region is CASTDSMNTEAFF. Here the CDR3 DNA reads TGTGCCAGTACGGACAGCATGAACACTGAAGCTTTCTTT. This sequence joins TRBV19 and TRBJ1-1; maybe TRBD1 (6 bases). The germline gives CDR1 LNHDA, CDR2 SQIVND (reference sequence). There are 13 residues in the CDR3. V was trimmed by 7 bases and J by 0 bases, leaving 9 bases between them.

The chain joins TRBV27 to TRBJ2-7, with 15 positions matching TRBD2. There are 18 residues in the CDR3. V was pared by 6 bases and J by 6 bases, with 15 bases of the junction left unmatched. The germline V gene encodes CDR1 MNHEY and CDR2 SMNVEV (reference sequence). The CDR3 DNA is TGTGCCAGCAGAGGGGAGGGACTAGCGGGAGGCGGGTCAACCGAGCAGTACTTC. Translated: CASRGEGLAGGGSTEQYF.

The V and J genes are TRBV29-1 and TRBJ1-1, with TRBD1 as a possible D gene (6 bases). The V and J ends lost 3 bases and 8 bases respectively, with 10 bases between them. The germline gives CDR1 SQVTM, CDR2 ANQGSEA. The CDR3 has 11 amino acids. The CDR3 here is CSVEVGTEAFF. CDR3 DNA sequence: TGCAGCGTTGAGGTCGGGACAGAAGCTTTCTTT.